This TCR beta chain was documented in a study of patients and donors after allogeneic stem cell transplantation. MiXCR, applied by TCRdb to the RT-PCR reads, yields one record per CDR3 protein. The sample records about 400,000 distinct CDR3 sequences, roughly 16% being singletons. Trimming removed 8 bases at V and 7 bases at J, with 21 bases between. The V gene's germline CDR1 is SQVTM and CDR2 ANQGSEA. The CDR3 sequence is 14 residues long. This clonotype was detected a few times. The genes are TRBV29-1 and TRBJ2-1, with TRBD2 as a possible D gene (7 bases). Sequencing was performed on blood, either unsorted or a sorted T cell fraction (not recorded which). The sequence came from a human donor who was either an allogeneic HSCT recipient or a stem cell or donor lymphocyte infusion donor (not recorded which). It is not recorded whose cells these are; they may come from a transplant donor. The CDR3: CSWGGGRMENEQFF. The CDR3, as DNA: TGCAGCTGGGGGGGCGGGAGAATGGAGAATGAGCAGTTCTTC.